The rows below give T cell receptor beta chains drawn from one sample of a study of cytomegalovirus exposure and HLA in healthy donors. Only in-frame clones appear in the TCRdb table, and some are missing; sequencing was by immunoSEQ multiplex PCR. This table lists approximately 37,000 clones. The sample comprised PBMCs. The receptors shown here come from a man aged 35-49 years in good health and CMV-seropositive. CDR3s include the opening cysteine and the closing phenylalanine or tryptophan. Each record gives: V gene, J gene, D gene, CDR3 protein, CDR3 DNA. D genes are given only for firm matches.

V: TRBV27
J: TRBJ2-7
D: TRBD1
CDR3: CASSLGTDYEQYF
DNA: TGTGCCAGCAGTTTGGGGACAGATTACGAGCAGTACTTC

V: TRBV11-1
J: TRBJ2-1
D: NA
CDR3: CATPLEQCEQFF
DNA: TGTGCCACCCCACTAGAGCAATGTGAGCAGTTCTTC

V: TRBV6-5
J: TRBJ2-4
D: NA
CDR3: CASTHGGIQYF
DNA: TGTGCCAGCACTCACGGGGGAATTCAGTACTTC

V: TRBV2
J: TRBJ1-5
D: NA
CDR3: CASREDSSNQPQHF
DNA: TGTGCCAGCAGGGAGGACAGCAGCAATCAGCCCCAGCATTTT

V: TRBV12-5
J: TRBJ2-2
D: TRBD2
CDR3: CASGKEGLVGTGELFF
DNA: TGTGCTAGTGGTAAGGAAGGACTAGTCGGGACCGGGGAGCTGTTTTTT

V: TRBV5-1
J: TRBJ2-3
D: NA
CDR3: CASSLVSDTQYF
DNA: TGCGCCAGCAGCTTGGTCTCAGATACGCAGTATTTT

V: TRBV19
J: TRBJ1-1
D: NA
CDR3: CASTPEIGSTEAFF
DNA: TGTGCCAGTACCCCGGAGATTGGGAGCACTGAAGCTTTCTTT

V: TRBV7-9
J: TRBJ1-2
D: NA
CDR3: CASSLGTEPYGYTF
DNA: TGTGCCAGCAGCTTAGGGACAGAGCCCTATGGCTACACCTTC

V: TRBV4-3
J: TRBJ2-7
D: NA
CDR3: CASSQGTVTHEQYF
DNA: TGCGCCAGCAGCCAAGGGACTGTTACCCACGAGCAGTACTTC

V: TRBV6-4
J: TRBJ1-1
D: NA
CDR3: CASSESMNTEAFF
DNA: TGTGCCAGCAGTGAGTCTATGAACACTGAAGCTTTCTTT

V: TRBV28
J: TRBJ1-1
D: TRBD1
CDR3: CASSIPQGARAEAFF
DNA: TGTGCCAGCAGTATCCCCCAGGGGGCTAGGGCTGAAGCTTTCTTT

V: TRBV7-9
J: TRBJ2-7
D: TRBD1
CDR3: CASSSTRQGNYEQYF
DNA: TGTGCCAGCAGCTCCACCCGACAGGGGAACTACGAGCAGTACTTC

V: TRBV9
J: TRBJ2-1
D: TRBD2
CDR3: CASSVVAGVFDEQFF
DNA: TGTGCCAGCAGCGTAGTAGCGGGAGTTTTTGATGAGCAGTTCTTC

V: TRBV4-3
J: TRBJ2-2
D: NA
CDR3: CASSQSTMNTGELFF
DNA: TGCGCCAGCAGCCAATCGACAATGAACACCGGGGAGCTGTTTTTT

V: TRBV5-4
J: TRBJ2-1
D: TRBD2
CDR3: CASSSSYGGVWNEQFF
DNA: TGTGCCAGCAGCTCATCCTACGGGGGGGTATGGAATGAGCAGTTCTTC

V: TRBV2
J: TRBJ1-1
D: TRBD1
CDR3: CASSFQGAGNTEAFF
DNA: TGTGCCAGCAGCTTCCAGGGGGCCGGGAACACTGAAGCTTTCTTT

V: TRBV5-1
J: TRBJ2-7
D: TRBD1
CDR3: CASSLGQGPYEQYF
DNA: TGCGCCAGCAGCTTGGGACAGGGCCCCTACGAGCAGTACTTC